This is a list of T cell receptor beta chains from one sample in a study of blood T cells in healthy people across ages. TCRdb redid the calling of the 5' RACE reads with MiXCR, one entry per CDR3 protein. The repertoire includes around 850,000 distinct CDR3 sequences, about 37% of them detected once, and over 10% sits in the top ten. Sequenced material: blood. These receptor sequences come from a man between 18 and 29 years old in good health. Both conserved end residues are part of each CDR3. A D gene is named only where the DNA matches it firmly. The size field is filled for only some rows; it gives once, few, many or a size class.

D: TRBD2; length: 15; V: TRBV27; J: TRBJ2-1; size: few; DNA: TGTGCCAGCAGCATTGGACTAGCGTACTACAATGAGCAGTTCTTC; CDR3: CASSIGLAYYNEQFF
D: TRBD2; length: 17; V: TRBV20-1; J: TRBJ2-5; size: -; DNA: TGCAGTGCTAGAGATTCAAAGCGGGACCGGGCTATCGATGAGCAGTACTTC; CDR3: CSARDSKRDRAIDEQYF
D: -; length: 17; V: TRBV6-6; J: TRBJ1-1; size: few; DNA: TGTGCCAGCAGTCGGCCCCTAATACAGCAGGGTGGCACTGAAGCTTTCTTT; CDR3: CASSRPLIQQGGTEAFF
D: -; length: 15; V: TRBV9; J: TRBJ1-5; size: -; DNA: TGTGCCAGCAGCGTCGAGGGTGGAGGCAATCAGCCCCAGCATTTT; CDR3: CASSVEGGGNQPQHF
D: TRBD2; length: 14; V: TRBV29-1; J: TRBJ2-5; size: -; DNA: TGCAGCGCCGGACTAGCGGGGGGTTACAATGAGCAGTACTTC; CDR3: CSAGLAGGYNEQYF
D: -; length: 17; V: TRBV28; J: TRBJ1-6; size: few; DNA: TGTGCCAGCAAAACACTGGGAGGTAGTTCCTATAATTCACCCCTCCACTTT; CDR3: CASKTLGGSSYNSPLHF
D: -; length: 14; V: TRBV6-5; J: TRBJ2-7; size: -; DNA: TGTGCCAGCAGCGTCAAAGGGTCGAGCTACGAGCAGTACTTC; CDR3: CASSVKGSSYEQYF
D: TRBD2; length: 21; V: TRBV11-2; J: TRBJ2-3; size: -; DNA: TGTGCCAGCAGCCTCCTGGCTTTGGGACTAGCGGGGGCCCGTGGCACAGATACGCAGTATTTT; CDR3: CASSLLALGLAGARGTDTQYF
D: -; length: 16; V: TRBV5-1; J: TRBJ2-1; size: many; DNA: TGCGCCAGCAGCTTGGATCAACGCCCCCCGTACAATGAGCAGTTCTTC; CDR3: CASSLDQRPPYNEQFF
D: -; length: 16; V: TRBV7-6; J: TRBJ1-1; size: -; DNA: TGTGCCAGCAGCTTAGCGCAGGGGTACACCGGGGCTGAAGCTTTCTTT; CDR3: CASSLAQGYTGAEAFF
D: -; length: 14; V: TRBV7-9; J: TRBJ1-1; size: few; DNA: TGTGCCAGCAGCTTAGCGAGGGTGAACACTGAAGCTTTCTTT; CDR3: CASSLARVNTEAFF
D: TRBD1; length: 13; V: TRBV6-6; J: TRBJ2-7; size: -; DNA: TGTGCCAGCAGTGACGCAGGGGGATACGAGCAGTACTTC; CDR3: CASSDAGGYEQYF
D: -; length: 16; V: TRBV24-1; J: TRBJ1-2; size: -; DNA: TGTGCCACCAGTGATGGCAGAGCAGGAACTAACTATGGCTACACCTTC; CDR3: CATSDGRAGTNYGYTF
D: -; length: 15; V: TRBV4-3; J: TRBJ2-3; size: -; DNA: TGCGCCAGCAGGCGAACAGGGTCAGGCACAGATACGCAGTATTTT; CDR3: CASRRTGSGTDTQYF
D: -; length: 12; V: TRBV20-1; J: TRBJ1-2; size: -; DNA: TGCAGTGCTAGACGGTCCGACTATGGCTACACCTTC; CDR3: CSARRSDYGYTF
D: TRBD2; length: 17; V: TRBV6-2/TRBV6-3; J: TRBJ2-3; size: -; DNA: TGTGCCAGCAGCTCAATCTCGACTAGCGGAGAGACAGATACGCAGTATTTT; CDR3: CASSSISTSGETDTQYF
D: -; length: 15; V: TRBV5-1; J: TRBJ1-2; size: few; DNA: TGCGCCAGCAGCTTGTCCGGGACACTTAGCTATGGCTACACCTTC; CDR3: CASSLSGTLSYGYTF
D: -; length: 17; V: TRBV2; J: TRBJ2-7; size: -; DNA: TGTGCCAGCAGTGAACCAGACAGGCGAAACTCCTACAATGAGCAGTACTTC; CDR3: CASSEPDRRNSYNEQYF
D: -; length: 13; V: TRBV12-3/TRBV12-4; J: TRBJ2-3; size: many; DNA: TGTGCCAGCAGTTCCACCGGCACAGATACGCAGTATTTT; CDR3: CASSSTGTDTQYF
D: TRBD2; length: 14; V: TRBV30; J: TRBJ2-3; size: -; DNA: TGTGCCTGGACTAGCGGGATCGCCACAGATACGCAGTATTTT; CDR3: CAWTSGIATDTQYF
D: -; length: 13; V: TRBV20-1; J: TRBJ2-1; size: many; DNA: TGCAGTGCTAGTCCGGGCATGCTGGGTGAGCAGTTCTTC; CDR3: CSASPGMLGEQFF
D: -; length: 16; V: TRBV12-3/TRBV12-4; J: TRBJ2-2; size: -; DNA: TGTGCCAGCAGACATCTCTGGGGGGCACGGACCGGGGAGCTGTTTTTT; CDR3: CASRHLWGARTGELFF
D: TRBD1; length: 14; V: TRBV4-3; J: TRBJ1-1; size: few; DNA: TGCGCCAGCAGCCAAGGCGACAGGGACACTGAAGCTTTCTTT; CDR3: CASSQGDRDTEAFF
D: -; length: 12; V: TRBV7-9; J: TRBJ2-3; size: many; DNA: TGTGCCAGCAGCCAAGACACAAATACGCAGTATTTT; CDR3: CASSQDTNTQYF
D: -; length: 16; V: TRBV7-2; J: TRBJ1-2; size: few; DNA: TGTGCCAGCAGCTTAGATAGTCAGGGAAGGGGCTATGGCTACACCTTC; CDR3: CASSLDSQGRGYGYTF
D: -; length: 15; V: TRBV28; J: TRBJ1-5; size: -; DNA: TGTGCCAGCGCACGAGGGGGGCTGGCCAATCAGCCCCAGCATTTT; CDR3: CASARGGLANQPQHF
D: -; length: 15; V: TRBV16; J: TRBJ1-2; size: -; DNA: TGTGCCAGCAGCCAAGGGACTGCGACGAACTATGGCTACACCTTC; CDR3: CASSQGTATNYGYTF
D: -; length: 15; V: TRBV10-3; J: TRBJ2-5; size: -; DNA: TGTGCCATCAGTGAGTCGGGTCCCCTCCAAGAGACCCAGTACTTC; CDR3: CAISESGPLQETQYF
D: -; length: 13; V: TRBV5-6; J: TRBJ2-5; size: -; DNA: TGTGCCAGCAGCGTGGGGAGGAGAGAGACCCAGTACTTC; CDR3: CASSVGRRETQYF
D: -; length: 16; V: TRBV9; J: TRBJ1-6; size: few; DNA: TGTGCCAGCAGCGTCGGGTCGGGCTCCTATAATTCACCCCTCCACTTT; CDR3: CASSVGSGSYNSPLHF
D: -; length: 15; V: TRBV6-5; J: TRBJ2-3; size: -; DNA: TGTGCCAGCAGTTACCGAGCGGGCTGGACAGATACGCAGTATTTT; CDR3: CASSYRAGWTDTQYF
D: TRBD1; length: 15; V: TRBV10-3; J: TRBJ1-1; size: -; DNA: TGTGCCGCCAGGCGTGGGACAGATATGAACACTGAAGCTTTCTTT; CDR3: CAARRGTDMNTEAFF
D: -; length: 14; V: TRBV4-1; J: TRBJ2-1; size: -; DNA: TGCGCCAGCAGCCAAGATCATAGCAGCCCTGAGCAGTTCTTC; CDR3: CASSQDHSSPEQFF
D: -; length: 14; V: TRBV20-1; J: TRBJ2-5; size: -; DNA: TGCAGTGCCCCACCCGCGGGGAACCAAGAGACCCAGTACTTC; CDR3: CSAPPAGNQETQYF
D: -; length: 14; V: TRBV7-2; J: TRBJ1-2; size: -; DNA: TGTGCCAGCAGCGTGACCAATGGGATCTATGGCTACACCTTC; CDR3: CASSVTNGIYGYTF
D: -; length: 17; V: TRBV7-3; J: TRBJ2-5; size: -; DNA: TGTGCCAGCAGCTTATTCCGGGACACCAACGGCCAAGAGACCCAGTACTTC; CDR3: CASSLFRDTNGQETQYF
D: -; length: 13; V: TRBV6-1; J: TRBJ1-2; size: -; DNA: TGTGCCAGTGCCCGGGACGGACGAGCTGGCTACACCTTC; CDR3: CASARDGRAGYTF
D: -; length: 16; V: TRBV21-1; J: TRBJ2-1; size: many; DNA: TGTGCCAGCAGAAGGGGACCACCGAGCTCCTACAATGAGCAGTTCTTC; CDR3: CASRRGPPSSYNEQFF
D: -; length: 14; V: TRBV12-5; J: TRBJ2-5; size: few; DNA: TGTGCTAGTGGTTTGGGACAGGTGGGGGAGACCCAGTACTTC; CDR3: CASGLGQVGETQYF
D: -; length: 17; V: TRBV20-1; J: TRBJ2-1; size: -; DNA: TGCAGTGCTAGTGTCCCATTCAGGGGGGGAGCTCACAATGAGCAGTTCTTC; CDR3: CSASVPFRGGAHNEQFF
D: -; length: 15; V: TRBV10-3; J: TRBJ2-3; size: many; DNA: TGTGCCATCAGTGAGTCGCCAGGGAGCACAGATACGCAGTATTTT; CDR3: CAISESPGSTDTQYF
D: -; length: 13; V: TRBV29-1; J: TRBJ1-1; size: -; DNA: TGCAGCGTTTCACGGGGGCTTATGACTGAAGCTTTCTTT; CDR3: CSVSRGLMTEAFF
D: -; length: 14; V: TRBV4-3; J: TRBJ2-3; size: -; DNA: TGCGCCAGCAGCCAAGGCCCGGGGAGGGATACGCAGTATTTT; CDR3: CASSQGPGRDTQYF
D: TRBD2; length: 13; V: TRBV4-2; J: TRBJ2-1; size: few; DNA: TGTGCCAGCAGCCGCGGGACTAGTTACGAGCAGTTCTTC; CDR3: CASSRGTSYEQFF
D: -; length: 15; V: TRBV11-1; J: TRBJ1-2; size: -; DNA: TGTGCCAGCAGCCCAGGCAGGACAGCAGACTATGGCTACACCTTC; CDR3: CASSPGRTADYGYTF
D: -; length: 15; V: TRBV7-2; J: TRBJ2-1; size: many; DNA: TGTGCCAGCAGCTTAGCTGCTGTAACTGGCAATGAGCAGTTCTTC; CDR3: CASSLAAVTGNEQFF
D: -; length: 14; V: TRBV12-3/TRBV12-4; J: TRBJ1-6; size: many; DNA: TGTGCCAGCAGCGGACAGACGAATAATTCACCCCTCCACTTT; CDR3: CASSGQTNNSPLHF
D: TRBD1; length: 12; V: TRBV12-3/TRBV12-4; J: TRBJ2-1; size: many; DNA: TGTGCCAGCAGTTCAGGGGGCTTGGCCCAGTTCTTC; CDR3: CASSSGGLAQFF
D: TRBD1; length: 16; V: TRBV20-1; J: TRBJ2-2; size: -; DNA: TGCAGTGCCGGGACAGGGGTCAAGACGAACACCGGGGAGCTGTTTTTT; CDR3: CSAGTGVKTNTGELFF
D: TRBD2; length: 12; V: TRBV7-2; J: TRBJ2-3; size: many; DNA: TGTGCCAGCAGCTTATCGGGAGGGGCGCAGTATTTT; CDR3: CASSLSGGAQYF
D: -; length: 15; V: TRBV7-2; J: TRBJ1-1; size: -; DNA: TGTGCCAGCAGCTTAGCTGGATCAAAGAACACTGAAGCTTTCTTT; CDR3: CASSLAGSKNTEAFF
D: TRBD1; length: 17; V: TRBV27; J: TRBJ2-1; size: -; DNA: TGTGCCAGCAGTTTATCTATGACAGGGACCCCAGGGTACGAGCAGTTCTTC; CDR3: CASSLSMTGTPGYEQFF
D: -; length: 15; V: TRBV5-1; J: TRBJ2-3; size: few; DNA: TGCGCCAGCAGCTATATGACAGAGAGCACAGATACGCAGTATTTT; CDR3: CASSYMTESTDTQYF
D: -; length: 12; V: TRBV20-1; J: TRBJ1-2; size: -; DNA: TGCAGTGTCGGCAGGGAGACCTATGGCTACACCTTC; CDR3: CSVGRETYGYTF
D: -; length: 13; V: TRBV7-2; J: TRBJ1-1; size: once; DNA: TGTGCCAGCAGCTTAGATTGGCAGGCTGAAGCTTTCTTT; CDR3: CASSLDWQAEAFF
D: TRBD2; length: 15; V: TRBV6-5; J: TRBJ2-7; size: few; DNA: TGTGCCAGCAGTCCCCGGGGACTAGCAAACGGCGAGCAGTACTTC; CDR3: CASSPRGLANGEQYF